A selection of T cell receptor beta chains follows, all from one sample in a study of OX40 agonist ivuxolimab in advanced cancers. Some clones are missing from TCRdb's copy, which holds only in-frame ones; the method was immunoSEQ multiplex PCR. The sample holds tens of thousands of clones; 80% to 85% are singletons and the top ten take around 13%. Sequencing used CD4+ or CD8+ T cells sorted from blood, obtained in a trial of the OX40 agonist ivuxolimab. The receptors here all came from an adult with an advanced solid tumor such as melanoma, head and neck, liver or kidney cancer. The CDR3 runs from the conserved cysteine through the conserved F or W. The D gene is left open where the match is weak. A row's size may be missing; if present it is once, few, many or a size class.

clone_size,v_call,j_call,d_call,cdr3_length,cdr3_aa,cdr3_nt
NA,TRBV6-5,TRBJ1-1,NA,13,CASTPGGFTEAFF,TGTGCCAGCACCCCAGGAGGGTTCACTGAAGCTTTCTTT
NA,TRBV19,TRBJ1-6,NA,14,CASSYVGERSPLHF,TGTGCCAGTAGTTACGTGGGGGAACGCTCACCCCTCCACTTT
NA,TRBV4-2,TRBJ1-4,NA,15,CASSQAAGDGEKLFF,TGTGCCAGCAGTCAAGCAGCGGGGGACGGTGAAAAACTGTTTTTT
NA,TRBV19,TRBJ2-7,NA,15,CASSISNGGLYEQYF,TGTGCCAGTAGTATTTCAAACGGGGGACTCTACGAGCAGTACTTC
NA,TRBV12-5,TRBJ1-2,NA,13,CASKPQGNYGYTF,TGTGCTAGCAAACCCCAGGGGAACTATGGCTACACCTTC
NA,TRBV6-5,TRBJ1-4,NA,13,CASSYSGGGKLFF,TGTGCCAGCAGTTACTCGGGAGGGGGAAAACTGTTTTTT
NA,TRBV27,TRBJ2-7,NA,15,CASSWDTELTYEQYF,TGTGCCAGCAGTTGGGACACCGAACTAACCTACGAGCAGTACTTC
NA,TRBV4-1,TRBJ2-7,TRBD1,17,CASSQDRGRTGAHEQYF,TGCGCCAGCAGCCAAGATCGAGGTAGGACAGGGGCCCACGAGCAGTACTTC
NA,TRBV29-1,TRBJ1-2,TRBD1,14,CSVGQGLKDHGYTF,TGCAGCGTCGGACAGGGTTTGAAGGACCATGGCTACACCTTC
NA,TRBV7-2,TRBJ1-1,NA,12,CASSPGGYEAFF,TGTGCCAGCAGCCCGGGTGGCTATGAAGCTTTCTTT
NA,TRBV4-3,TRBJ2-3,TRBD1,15,CASSQVAGGPDTQYF,TGCGCCAGCAGCCAAGTGGCAGGGGGCCCAGATACGCAGTATTTT
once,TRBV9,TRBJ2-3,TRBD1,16,CASSVGQGTSTDTQYF,TGTGCCAGCAGCGTAGGACAGGGAACTAGCACAGATACGCAGTATTTT
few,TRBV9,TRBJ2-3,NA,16,CASSVGGGTSTDREYF,NA
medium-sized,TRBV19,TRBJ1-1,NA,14,CASSIGIANTEAFF,TGTGCCAGTAGTATTGGGATAGCGAACACTGAAGCTTTCTTT
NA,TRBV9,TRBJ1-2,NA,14,CASSPTGARDGYTF,TGTGCCAGCAGCCCGACTGGGGCGCGGGATGGCTACACCTTC
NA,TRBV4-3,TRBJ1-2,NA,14,CASSQERANYGYTF,TGCGCCAGCAGCCAAGAGCGAGCTAACTATGGCTACACCTTC
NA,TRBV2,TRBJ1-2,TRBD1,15,CASREGAKVSYGYTF,TGTGCCAGCCGAGAGGGGGCGAAGGTTAGCTATGGCTACACCTTC
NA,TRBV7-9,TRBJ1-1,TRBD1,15,CASSPRQGGSTEAFF,TGTGCCAGCAGCCCCAGACAGGGGGGGAGCACTGAAGCTTTCTTT
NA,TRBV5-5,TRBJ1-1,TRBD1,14,CASSSQGGSTEAFF,TGTGCCAGCAGTTCCCAGGGGGGTAGTACTGAAGCTTTCTTT
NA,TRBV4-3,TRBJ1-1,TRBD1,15,CASSQRGRGDTEAFF,TGCGCCAGCAGCCAACGGGGCAGGGGGGACACTGAAGCTTTCTTT
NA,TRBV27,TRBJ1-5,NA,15,CASSLWGRENQPQHF,TGTGCCAGCAGTTTATGGGGCAGGGAAAATCAGCCCCAGCATTTT
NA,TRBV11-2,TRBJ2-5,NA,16,CASSLGYRAEGETQYF,TGTGCCAGCAGCTTAGGGTACAGGGCGGAGGGAGAGACCCAGTACTTC
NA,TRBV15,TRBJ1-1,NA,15,CATSRDRAQNTEAFF,TGTGCCACCAGCAGAGATCGAGCCCAGAACACTGAAGCTTTCTTT
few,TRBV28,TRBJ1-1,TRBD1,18,CASSFSGTEDGRYDEAFF,TGTGCCAGCAGTTTCTCCGGGACAGAAGATGGGAGGTATGATGAAGCTTTCTTT
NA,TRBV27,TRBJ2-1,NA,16,CASSSTKKASYNEQFF,TGTGCCAGCAGTTCGACTAAAAAAGCCTCCTACAATGAGCAGTTCTTC
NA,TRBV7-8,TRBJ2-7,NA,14,CASSGRDGAYEQYF,TGTGCCAGCAGCGGCCGGGACGGGGCCTACGAGCAGTACTTC
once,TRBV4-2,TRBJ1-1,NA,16,CASSHPTAGGNTEAFF,TGTGCCAGCAGCCATCCGACAGCGGGTGGGAACACTGAAGCTTTCTTT
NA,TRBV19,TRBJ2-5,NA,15,CASRPRGIDQETQYF,TGTGCCAGTAGGCCACGGGGGATTGACCAAGAGACCCAGTACTTC
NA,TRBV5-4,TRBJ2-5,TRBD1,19,CASSLPDRDAPFGQETQYF,TGTGCCAGCAGCCTCCCCGACAGGGACGCACCTTTCGGACAAGAGACCCAGTACTTC
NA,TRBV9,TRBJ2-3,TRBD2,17,CASSVGLAGAGTDTQYF,TGTGCCAGCAGCGTAGGTCTAGCGGGGGCCGGCACAGATACGCAGTATTTT
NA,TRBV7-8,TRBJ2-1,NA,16,CASSLGLSSSYNEQFF,TGTGCCAGCAGCTTGGGACTTTCGAGCTCCTACAATGAGCAGTTCTTC
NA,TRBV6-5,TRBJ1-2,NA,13,CASMGGVKAGYTF,TGTGCCAGCATGGGTGGGGTCAAGGCTGGCTACACCTTC
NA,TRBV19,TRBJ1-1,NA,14,CASRSGEGDTEAFF,TGTGCCAGTAGGTCAGGGGAGGGAGACACTGAAGCTTTCTTT
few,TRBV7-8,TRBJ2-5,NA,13,CASVDTMGETQYF,TGTGCCAGCGTAGACACGATGGGAGAGACCCAGTACTTC
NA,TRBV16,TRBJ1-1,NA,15,CASSQSSGVGTEAFF,TGTGCCAGCAGCCAATCTTCGGGGGTAGGCACTGAAGCTTTCTTT
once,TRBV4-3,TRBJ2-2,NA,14,CASSQEQDTGELFF,TGCGCCAGCAGCCAAGAACAGGACACCGGGGAGCTGTTTTTT
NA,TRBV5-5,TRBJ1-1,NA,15,CASSSRDTSRAEAFF,TGTGCCAGCAGCAGCCGGGACACTTCTAGGGCTGAAGCTTTCTTT
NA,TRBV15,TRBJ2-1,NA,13,CATSPTGYNEQFF,TGTGCCACCAGCCCGACGGGGTACAATGAGCAGTTCTTC
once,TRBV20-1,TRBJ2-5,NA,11,CSATSRETQYF,TGCAGTGCCACCAGTCGGGAGACCCAGTACTTC
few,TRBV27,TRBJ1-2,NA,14,CASSSSSGRDGYTF,TGTGCCAGCAGCTCTTCCTCAGGGCGCGATGGCTACACCTTC
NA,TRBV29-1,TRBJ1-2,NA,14,CSVVDGSFNYGYTF,TGCAGCGTTGTGGACGGATCCTTTAACTATGGCTACACCTTC
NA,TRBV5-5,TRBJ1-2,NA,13,CASSVTVEDGYTF,TGTGCCAGCAGCGTGACAGTGGAGGATGGCTACACCTTC
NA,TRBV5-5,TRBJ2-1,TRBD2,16,CASRKDAAGLYNEQFF,TGTGCCAGCAGAAAGGACGCAGCGGGGCTTTACAATGAGCAGTTCTTC
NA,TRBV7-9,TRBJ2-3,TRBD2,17,CASSSPLAVTSTDTQYF,TGTGCCAGCAGCTCGCCCCTAGCGGTTACTAGCACAGATACGCAGTATTTT
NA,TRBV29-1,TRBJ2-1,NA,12,CSVDGGGNEQFF,TGCAGCGTTGACGGGGGCGGCAATGAGCAGTTCTTC
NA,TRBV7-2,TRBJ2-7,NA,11,CASSPGIEQYF,TGTGCCAGCAGCCCCGGTATAGAGCAGTACTTC
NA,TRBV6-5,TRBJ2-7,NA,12,CASKHSSYEQYF,TGTGCCAGCAAACACAGCTCCTACGAGCAGTACTTC
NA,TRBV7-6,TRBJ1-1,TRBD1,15,CASSSRDRTTLGAFF,TGTGCCAGCAGCTCGAGGGACAGGACAACCCTGGGGGCTTTCTTT
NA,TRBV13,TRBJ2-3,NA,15,CASSFSGRSTDTQYF,TGTGCCAGCAGCTTTAGTGGGCGGAGCACAGATACGCAGTATTTT
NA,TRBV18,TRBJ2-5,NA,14,CASSPGDGQETQYF,TGTGCCAGCTCACCGGGGGACGGTCAAGAGACCCAGTACTTC
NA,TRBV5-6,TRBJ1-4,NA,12,CASSLANEKLFF,TGTGCCAGCAGCTTAGCTAATGAAAAACTGTTTTTT
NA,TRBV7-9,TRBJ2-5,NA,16,CASSPPVQGYKETQYF,TGTGCCAGCAGTCCCCCGGTACAGGGATATAAAGAGACCCAGTACTTC